The text below deals with one T cell receptor (beta chain). The data derive from a study of technical replicates of blood from several donors. The V gene's germline CDR1 is SGHRS and CDR2 YFSETQ. There are 19 residues in the CDR3. The V and J ends lost 0 bases and 5 bases, in that order; junction bases with no gene match: 17. Clones were read by immunoSEQ multiplex PCR, and TCRdb kept only the in-frame ones, dropping some. The table records roughly 70,000 clones, approximately 94% of them present only once. The V and J genes are TRBV5-1 and TRBJ2-3; TRBD2 matches at 8 bases. This TCR came from a human donor in good health. Sequencing input: T cells isolated from PBMCs. This CDR3 reads CASSLALSGRSGNGDTQYF. The CDR3 bases are TGCGCCAGCAGCTTGGCCCTCAGCGGGAGAAGCGGAAATGGAGATACGCAGTATTTT.